Sequencing of this T cell receptor beta chain was carried out in a study of cytomegalovirus exposure and HLA in healthy donors. Libraries were prepared by immunoSEQ multiplex PCR; TCRdb keeps only in-frame clonotypes and omits some of them. This table has 150,000 or so clones, 85% to 90% appearing once. This CDR3 has 14 residues. V was pared by 6 bases and J by 6 bases, with 17 bases between. Germline V CDR1 and CDR2: SGHNT, YENEEA. The donors were members of the validation cohort comprising about 130 subjects, separate from the roughly 600-subject first cohort. This rearrangement joins TRBV11-3 to TRBJ1-1; D might be TRBD1 (6 bases). Sequencing was performed on PBMCs. The sequence derives from a young woman in good health and CMV-seropositive. CDR3 in amino acids: CASSLGGAKAEAFF. The CDR3 DNA is TGTGCCAGCAGTCTCGGGGGGGCGAAAGCTGAAGCTTTCTTT.